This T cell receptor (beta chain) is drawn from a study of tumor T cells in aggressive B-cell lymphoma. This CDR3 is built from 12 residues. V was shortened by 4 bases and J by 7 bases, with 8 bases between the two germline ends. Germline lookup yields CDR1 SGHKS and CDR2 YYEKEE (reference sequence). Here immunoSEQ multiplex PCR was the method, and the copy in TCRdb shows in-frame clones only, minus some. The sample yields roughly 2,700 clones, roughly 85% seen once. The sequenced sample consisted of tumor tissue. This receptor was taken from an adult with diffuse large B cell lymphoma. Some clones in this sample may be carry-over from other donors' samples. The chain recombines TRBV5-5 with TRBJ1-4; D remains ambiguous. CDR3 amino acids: CASSMESEKLFF. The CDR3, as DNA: TGTGCCAGCAGCATGGAGAGTGAAAAACTGTTTTTT.